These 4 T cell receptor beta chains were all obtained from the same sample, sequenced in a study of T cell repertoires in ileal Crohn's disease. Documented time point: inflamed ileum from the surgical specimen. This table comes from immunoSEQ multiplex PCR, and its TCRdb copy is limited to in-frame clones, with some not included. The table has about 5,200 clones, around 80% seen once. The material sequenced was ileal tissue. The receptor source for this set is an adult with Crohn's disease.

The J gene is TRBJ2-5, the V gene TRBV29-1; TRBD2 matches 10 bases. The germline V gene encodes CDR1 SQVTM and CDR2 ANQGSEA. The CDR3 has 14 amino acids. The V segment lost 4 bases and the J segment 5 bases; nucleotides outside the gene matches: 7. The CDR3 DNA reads TGCAGCGTTGGGGAAGCGGGGGGGTTGGAGACCCAGTACTTC. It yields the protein CSVGEAGGLETQYF.

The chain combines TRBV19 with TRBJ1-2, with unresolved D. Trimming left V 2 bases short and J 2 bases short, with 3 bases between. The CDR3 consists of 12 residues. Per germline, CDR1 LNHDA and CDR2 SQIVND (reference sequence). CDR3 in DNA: TGTGCCAGTAGTATAACCAACTATGGCTACACCTTC. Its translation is CASSITNYGYTF.

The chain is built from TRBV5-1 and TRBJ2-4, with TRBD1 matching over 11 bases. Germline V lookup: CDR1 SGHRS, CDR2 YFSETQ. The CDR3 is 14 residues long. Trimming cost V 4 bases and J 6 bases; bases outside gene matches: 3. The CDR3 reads CASSPGQGANIQYF. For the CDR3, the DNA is TGCGCCAGCAGCCCCGGACAGGGGGCAAACATTCAGTACTTC.

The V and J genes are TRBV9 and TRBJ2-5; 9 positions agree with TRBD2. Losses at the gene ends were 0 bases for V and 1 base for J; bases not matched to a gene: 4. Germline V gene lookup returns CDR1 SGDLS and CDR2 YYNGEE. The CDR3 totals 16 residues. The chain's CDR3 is CASSVAGGRAQETQYF. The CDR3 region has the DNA TGTGCCAGCAGCGTAGCAGGCGGGAGGGCCCAAGAGACCCAGTACTTC. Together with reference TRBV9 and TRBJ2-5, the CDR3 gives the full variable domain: DSGVTQTPKHLITATGQRVTLRCSPRSGDLSVYWYQQSLDQGLQFLIQYYNGEERAKGNILERFSAQQFPDLHSELNLSSLELGDSALYFCASSVAGGRAQETQYFGPGTRLLVL.